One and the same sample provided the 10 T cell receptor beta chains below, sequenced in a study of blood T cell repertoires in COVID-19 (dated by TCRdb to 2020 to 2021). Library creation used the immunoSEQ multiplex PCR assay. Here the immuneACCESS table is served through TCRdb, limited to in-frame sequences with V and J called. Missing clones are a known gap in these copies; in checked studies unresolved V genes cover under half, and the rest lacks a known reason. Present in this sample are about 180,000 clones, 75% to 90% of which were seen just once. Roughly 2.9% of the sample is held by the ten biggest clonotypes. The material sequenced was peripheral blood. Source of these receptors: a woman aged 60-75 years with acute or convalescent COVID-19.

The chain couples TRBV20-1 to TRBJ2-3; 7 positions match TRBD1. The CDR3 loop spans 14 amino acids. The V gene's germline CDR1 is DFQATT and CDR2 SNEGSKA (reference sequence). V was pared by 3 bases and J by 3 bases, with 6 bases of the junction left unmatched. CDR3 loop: CSASYRGKTDTQYF. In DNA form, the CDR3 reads TGCAGTGCTAGTTACAGGGGCAAGACAGATACGCAGTATTTT.

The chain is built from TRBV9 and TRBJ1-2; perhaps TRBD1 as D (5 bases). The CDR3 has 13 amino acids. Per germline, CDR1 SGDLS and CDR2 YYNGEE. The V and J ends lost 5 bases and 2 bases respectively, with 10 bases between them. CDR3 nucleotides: TGTGCCAGCAGTATTGACAGAAACTATGGCTACACCTTC. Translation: CASSIDRNYGYTF.

The chain's CDR3 is CASTFSGDRVFANTIYF. DNA of the CDR3: TGTGCCAGCACCTTTAGTGGGGACAGGGTTTTTGCGAACACCATATATTTT. The V call is TRBV21-1, the J call TRBJ1-3; TRBD1 is the table's D call and was not checked against the DNA. TRBV21-1 is listed as a pseudogene. The CDR3 is made up of 17 amino acids.

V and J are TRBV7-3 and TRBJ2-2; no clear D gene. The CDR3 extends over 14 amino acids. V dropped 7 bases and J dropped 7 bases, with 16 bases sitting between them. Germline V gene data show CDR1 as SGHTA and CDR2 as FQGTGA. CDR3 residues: CASKLSAKSGELFF. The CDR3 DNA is TGTGCCAGCAAGCTCTCTGCAAAGAGCGGGGAGCTGTTTTTT.

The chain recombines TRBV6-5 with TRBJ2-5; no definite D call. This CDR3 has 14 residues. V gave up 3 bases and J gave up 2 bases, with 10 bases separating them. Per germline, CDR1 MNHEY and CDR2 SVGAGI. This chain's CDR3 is CASSYGQLQETQYF. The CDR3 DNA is TGTGCCAGCAGTTATGGTCAGTTACAAGAGACCCAGTACTTC.

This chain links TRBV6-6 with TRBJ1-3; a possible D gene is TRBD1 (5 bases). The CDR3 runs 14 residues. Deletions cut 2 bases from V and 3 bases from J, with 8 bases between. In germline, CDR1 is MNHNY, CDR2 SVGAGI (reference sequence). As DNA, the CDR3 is TGTGCCAGCAGTTACACCAGGGATGGAAACACCATATATTTT. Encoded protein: CASSYTRDGNTIYF.

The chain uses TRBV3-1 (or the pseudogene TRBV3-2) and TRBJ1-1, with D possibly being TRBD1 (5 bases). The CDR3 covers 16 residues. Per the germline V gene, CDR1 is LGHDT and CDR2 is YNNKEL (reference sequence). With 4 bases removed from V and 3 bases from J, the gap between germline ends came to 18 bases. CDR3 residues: CASSPYRYFSDTEAFF. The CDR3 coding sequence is TGTGCCAGCAGCCCTTACAGGTACTTTTCGGACACTGAAGCTTTCTTT.

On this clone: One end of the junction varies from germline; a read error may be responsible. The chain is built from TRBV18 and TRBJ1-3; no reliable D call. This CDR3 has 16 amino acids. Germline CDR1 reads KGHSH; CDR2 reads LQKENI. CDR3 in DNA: TGTGCCACCTCATCCTCGTGGACGTCGGGAGGAAACACCATATATTTT. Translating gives CATSSSWTSGGNTIYF.

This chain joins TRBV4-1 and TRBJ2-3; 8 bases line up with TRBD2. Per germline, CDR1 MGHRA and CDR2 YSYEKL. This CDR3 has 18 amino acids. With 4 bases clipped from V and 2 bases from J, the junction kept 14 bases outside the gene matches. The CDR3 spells CASSRSGGGTAPTDTQYF. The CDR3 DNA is TGCGCCAGCAGCCGATCGGGCGGGGGGACTGCCCCCACAGATACGCAGTATTTT.

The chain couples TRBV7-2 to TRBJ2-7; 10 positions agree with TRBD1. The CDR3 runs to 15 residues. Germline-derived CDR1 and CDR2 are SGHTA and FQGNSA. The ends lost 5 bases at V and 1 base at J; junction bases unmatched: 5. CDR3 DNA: TGTGCCAGCAGCGCCCGGGACAGGGGTTCCTACGAGCAGTACTTC. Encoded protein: CASSARDRGSYEQYF.